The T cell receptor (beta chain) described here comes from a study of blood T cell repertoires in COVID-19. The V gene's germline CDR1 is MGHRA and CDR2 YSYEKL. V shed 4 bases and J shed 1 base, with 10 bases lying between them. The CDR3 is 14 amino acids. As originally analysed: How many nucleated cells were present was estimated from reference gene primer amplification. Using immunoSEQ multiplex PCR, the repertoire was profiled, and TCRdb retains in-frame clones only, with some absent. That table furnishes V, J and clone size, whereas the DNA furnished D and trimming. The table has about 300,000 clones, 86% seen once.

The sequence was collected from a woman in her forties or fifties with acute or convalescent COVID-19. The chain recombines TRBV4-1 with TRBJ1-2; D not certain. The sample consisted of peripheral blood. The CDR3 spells CASSPLPFNYGYTF. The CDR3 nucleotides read TGCGCCAGCAGCCCTCTTCCTTTTAACTATGGCTACACCTTC.